One and the same sample provided the 27 T cell receptor beta chains below, sequenced in a study of shared clonotypes between healthy human individuals. Produced via immunoSEQ multiplex PCR; TCRdb's table is partial and in-frame only. Of approximately 2,000,000 clones listed, about nine tenths are singletons. The sample was naive CD4+ T cells from PBMCs. Subset here: CD45RA+ positively selected. These TCRs come from a man between 18 and 29 years old in good health. Some clones in this sample may be carry-over from other donors' samples.

The chain couples TRBV11-2 to TRBJ2-7; D gene uncertain. V was clipped by 4 bases and J by 4 bases, with 17 bases between them. The CDR3 covers 15 residues. Germline CDR1 is SGHAT and CDR2 is FQNNGV. CDR3 in DNA: TGTGCCAGCAGCTATCGGAGAATAGGGCAGTACGAGCAGTACTTC. Its protein product is CASSYRRIGQYEQYF.

This chain connects TRBV6-5 to TRBJ1-1; TRBD1 agrees at 7 bases. Trimming removed 4 bases from V and 4 bases from J; junction bases left unmatched: 6. The CDR3 is 14 amino acids. Per the germline V gene, CDR1 is MNHEY and CDR2 is SVGAGI. CDR3: CASSFSPGGTEAFF. Here the CDR3 DNA reads TGTGCCAGCAGTTTCTCTCCAGGGGGCACTGAAGCTTTCTTT.

This chain joins TRBV6-5 and TRBJ2-5; 8 bases are shared with TRBD2. Germline CDR1 reads MNHEY; CDR2 reads SVGAGI. V dropped 8 bases and J dropped 4; count of bases not matched to a gene: 6. This CDR3 region has 13 residues. CDR3 loop: CASSAGGGETQYF. DNA of the CDR3: TGTGCCAGCTCGGCGGGAGGAGGAGAGACCCAGTACTTC.

The chain combines TRBV27 with TRBJ1-2; D call uncertain. The CDR3 runs 14 residues. The germline V gene has CDR1 MNHEY and CDR2 SMNVEV (reference sequence). V was cut by 3 bases and J by 6 bases, with 14 bases left in between. The CDR3 bases are TGTGCCAGCAGTTTTAGGGCGGGTATCAATGGCTACACCTTC. Protein: CASSFRAGINGYTF.

Of note for this clone: The same CDR3 also results from other DNA sequences found in this sample. The CDR3 loop reads CASSLGTANEKLFF. CDR3 nucleotide sequence: TGCGCCAGCAGCCTGGGGACGGCAAATGAAAAACTGTTTTTT. The gene calls are TRBV5-1 and TRBJ1-4; maybe TRBD1 (5 bases). CDR3 size: 14 residues. The V gene lost 4 bases and the J gene lost 5 bases, with 12 bases spanning the gap. Per the germline V gene, CDR1 is SGHRS and CDR2 is YFSETQ.

V is TRBV11-2 and J is TRBJ2-5, with 7 bases matching TRBD1. Trimming at V came to 4 bases and at J to 1 base, leaving 9 bases not matched to a gene. The CDR3 covers 16 residues. Per the germline V gene, CDR1 is SGHAT and CDR2 is FQNNGV. DNA for the CDR3: TGTGCCAGCAGCTCCGCAATTCGACAGGGCCAAGAGACCCAGTACTTC. Encoded protein: CASSSAIRQGQETQYF.

The V call is TRBV28, the J call TRBJ2-1; 7 bases match TRBD1. The V gene's germline CDR1 is MDHEN and CDR2 SYDVKM. The CDR3 totals 16 residues. V was clipped by 6 bases and J by 0 bases; unmatched bases: 8. The CDR3, as DNA: TGTGCCAGCAGCAGTAGGGGGCCGGGCTCCTACAATGAGCAGTTCTTC. Translated, it gives CASSSRGPGSYNEQFF.

J is TRBJ1-1 and V is TRBV14; no firm D call. CDR3 length: 13 amino acids. In germline, CDR1 is SGHDN, CDR2 FVKESK. Trimming left V 0 bases short and J 8 bases short, with 10 bases between. The CDR3 region is CASSQDVEGEAFF. The CDR3 DNA is TGTGCCAGCAGCCAAGATGTGGAAGGGGAAGCTTTCTTT.

The chain links TRBV4-3 to TRBJ2-7, with TRBD2 identical over 8 bases. Germline values: CDR1 LGHNA, CDR2 YSLEER. CDR3 length: 18 amino acids. V shed 0 bases and J 5 bases; nucleotides not matched to a gene: 15. CDR3: CASSQDRWLSGGINEQYF. CDR3 bases: TGCGCCAGCAGCCAAGATCGGTGGTTGTCGGGAGGGATAAACGAGCAGTACTTC.

The rearrangement uses TRBV7-9 and TRBJ1-1, with 8 bases identical to TRBD1. After removal of 5 bases from V and 7 bases from J, the junction contained 9 bases not matched to a gene. Germline V lookup: CDR1 SEHNR, CDR2 FQNEAQ (reference sequence). This CDR3 region has 14 residues. The CDR3 protein is CASSARQGSGEAFF. CDR3 nucleotides: TGTGCCAGCAGCGCCCGACAGGGGTCCGGTGAAGCTTTCTTT.

The V call is TRBV7-3, the J call TRBJ2-5, with D unresolved. The CDR3 runs 13 residues. The germline CDR1 and CDR2 sequences are SGHTA and FQGTGA. Between the trimmed V and J ends, which lost 5 bases and 2 bases, there was a span of 9 bases. This chain's CDR3 is CASSPTLQETQYF. The CDR3 nucleotides read TGTGCCAGCAGCCCGACACTTCAAGAGACCCAGTACTTC.

This sequence joins TRBV9 and TRBJ2-1; TRBD2 agrees at 11 bases. CDR1 and CDR2 from the germline V gene are SGDLS and YYNGEE. The length of the CDR3 is 19 residues. With V trimmed by 4 bases and J by 9 bases, 21 bases remained unmatched. The CDR3: CASSPDTLELAGEAGEQFF. The CDR3 nucleotides are TGTGCCAGCAGCCCTGATACCCTTGAACTAGCGGGAGAGGCGGGTGAGCAGTTCTTC.

The chain uses TRBV6-5 and TRBJ1-1; tentative D call: TRBD1 (5 bases). Germline V CDR1 and CDR2: MNHEY, SVGAGI. The CDR3 loop spans 14 amino acids. The germline V and J ends were trimmed by 5 bases and 7 bases, with 17 bases remaining between them. In DNA, the CDR3 is TGTGCCAGCAGTAGAATCGAGGGGTTACGTGAAGCTTTCTTT. Protein product: CASSRIEGLREAFF.

The chain has TRBV5-1 and TRBJ2-7; tentative D call: TRBD2 (5 bases). Germline CDR1 and CDR2: SGHRS and YFSETQ. This CDR3 is built from 11 residues. Trimming left V 3 bases short and J 6 bases short, with 7 bases between. CDR3 protein: CASSSRGEQYF. In nucleotides, the CDR3 is TGCGCCAGCAGCTCCCGGGGCGAGCAGTACTTC.

This clone has more than one count but fewer than ten. V is TRBV29-1 and J is TRBJ2-1; perhaps TRBD2 as D (5 bases). This CDR3 has 14 amino acids. V was trimmed by 7 bases and J by 1 base, leaving 14 bases between them. The V gene's germline CDR1 is SQVTM and CDR2 ANQGSEA. CDR3 in amino acids: CSALLGRSYNEQFF. CDR3 coding DNA: TGCAGCGCCTTACTAGGGAGATCCTACAATGAGCAGTTCTTC.

This chain links TRBV2 with TRBJ2-2; D assignment may be TRBD1 or TRBD2 (5 bases each). Per germline, CDR1 SNHLY and CDR2 FYNNEI. This CDR3 has 14 residues. V lost 8 bases and J lost 1, with 11 bases in between. CDR3 nucleotide sequence: TGTGCCAGCGCTGGGGGTTTGAACACCGGGGAGCTGTTTTTT. It yields the protein CASAGGLNTGELFF.

This clone has just one count. The chain recombines TRBV1 with TRBJ2-5; the D call of TRBD1 is as the table states it, not checked on the DNA. TRBV1 is flagged as a pseudogene. The CDR3 has 15 residues. Here the CDR3 reads CTSSQVTGVQETQYF. The CDR3 coding sequence is TGCACCAGCAGCCAAGTGACAGGGGTCCAAGAGACCCAGTACTTC.

The chain's CDR3 is CASSSYTGTGFSGANVLTF. The DNA for the CDR3 is TGTGCCAGCAGTTCTTACACCGGGACAGGGTTCTCTGGGGCCAACGTCCTGACTTTC. The genes are TRBV4-2 and TRBJ2-6, with TRBD1 matching over 9 bases. V dropped 6 bases and J dropped 0; count of bases not matched to a gene: 12. Germline assignment: CDR1 LGHNA and CDR2 YNFKEQ. CDR3 length: 19 residues.

This chain joins TRBV10-3 and TRBJ2-5, with TRBD2 as a possible D gene (5 bases). The length of the CDR3 is 13 residues. In germline, CDR1 is ENHRY, CDR2 SYGVKD. Trimming shortened V by 11 bases and J by 2 bases, and 15 bases separated the two germline ends. DNA for the CDR3: TGTGCCTCCGGGTGGCGGACTCAAGAGACCCAGTACTTC. Translation gives CASGWRTQETQYF.

The chain combines TRBV4-1 with TRBJ2-3; TRBD2 is a possible D gene (5 bases). Germline V gene data show CDR1 as MGHRA and CDR2 as YSYEKL. This CDR3 is built from 14 residues. Between the trimmed V and J ends, which lost 4 bases and 2 bases, there was a span of 10 bases. The CDR3 loop is CASSLSGYTDTQYF. The CDR3 region has the DNA TGCGCCAGCAGCCTCAGCGGATACACAGATACGCAGTATTTT.

The chain employs TRBV7-2 and TRBJ2-1; 7 bases agree with TRBD1. The CDR3 has 15 amino acids. Unmatched junction bases numbered 8, after V lost 5 bases and J lost 4 bases. Germline V gene lookup returns CDR1 SGHTA and CDR2 FQGNSA. CDR3 sequence: CASSPEGDSYNEQFF. As DNA, the CDR3 is TGTGCCAGCAGCCCCGAGGGGGACAGTTACAATGAGCAGTTCTTC.

V gene TRBV29-1 combines with J gene TRBJ2-7; 8 bases line up with TRBD1. Germline V CDR1 and CDR2: SQVTM, ANQGSEA. This CDR3 is 14 amino acids long. V shed 7 bases, J shed 3 bases, and the junction held 11 bases outside the gene matches. The CDR3 nucleotides are TGCAGCGGTGGAGAGGCAGGGGGCCGCTACGAGCAGTACTTC. Translation: CSGGEAGGRYEQYF.

The chain employs TRBV6-5 and TRBJ2-5; unclear D gene. Trimming left V 7 bases short and J 2 bases short, with 11 bases between. Germline V gene sequence: CDR1 MNHEY, CDR2 SVGAGI. The CDR3 covers 13 residues. The CDR3 sequence is CASKIGIQETQYF. The CDR3 bases are TGTGCCAGCAAAATAGGGATTCAAGAGACCCAGTACTTC.

The chain couples TRBV7-9 to TRBJ2-5; TRBD2 matches at 8 bases. There are 13 residues in the CDR3. Germline V gene lookup returns CDR1 SEHNR and CDR2 FQNEAQ (reference sequence). V lost 5 bases and J lost 5; bases outside the gene matches: 4. The CDR3 DNA is TGTGCCAGCAGCCGCGGGAGGCTCGAGACCCAGTACTTC. Translating it yields CASSRGRLETQYF.

This clone was detected once. The genes are TRBV6-5 and TRBJ2-3, with D maybe TRBD2 (6 bases). V gave up 6 bases and J gave up 7 bases, with 17 bases separating them. CDR1 and CDR2 (germline): MNHEY, SVGAGI. The CDR3 totals 14 residues. This chain's CDR3 is CASSPGTRGNTQYF. The CDR3 nucleotides read TGTGCCAGCAGCCCGGGAACCCGGGGGAATACGCAGTATTTT.

Turning to this clone: The same CDR3 is also encoded by other DNA sequences in this sample. The CDR3 coding sequence is TGCGCCAGCAGCTTGGATAACACAGATACGCAGTATTTT. Amino acid sequence: CASSLDNTDTQYF. The V call is TRBV5-1, the J call TRBJ2-3; unclear D gene. Between the trimmed V and J ends, which lost 0 bases and 2 bases, there was a span of 4 bases. Germline loops: CDR1 SGHRS, CDR2 YFSETQ. This CDR3 region has 13 residues.

The V gene is TRBV5-6, the J gene TRBJ2-5; 8 bases agree with TRBD2. J was trimmed by 5 bases and V by 5 bases; bases with no gene match: 8. CDR1 is SGHDT and CDR2 is YYEEEE in the germline V gene. The CDR3 is 14 amino acids. CDR3 coding DNA: TGTGCCAGCAGGAGCTCCGGGAGGGGGGAGACCCAGTACTTC. This codes for CASRSSGRGETQYF.